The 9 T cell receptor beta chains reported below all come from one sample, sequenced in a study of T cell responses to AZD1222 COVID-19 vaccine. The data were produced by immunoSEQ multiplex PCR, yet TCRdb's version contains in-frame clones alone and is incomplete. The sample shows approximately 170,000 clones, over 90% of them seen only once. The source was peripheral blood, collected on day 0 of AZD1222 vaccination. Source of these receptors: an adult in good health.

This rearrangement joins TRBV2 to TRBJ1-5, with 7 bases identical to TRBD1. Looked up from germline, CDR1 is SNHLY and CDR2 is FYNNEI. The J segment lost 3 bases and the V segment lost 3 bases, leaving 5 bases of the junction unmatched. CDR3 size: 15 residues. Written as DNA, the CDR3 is TGTGCCAGCAGTGAGTGGACAGGTGACAATCAGCCCCAGCATTTT. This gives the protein CASSEWTGDNQPQHF.

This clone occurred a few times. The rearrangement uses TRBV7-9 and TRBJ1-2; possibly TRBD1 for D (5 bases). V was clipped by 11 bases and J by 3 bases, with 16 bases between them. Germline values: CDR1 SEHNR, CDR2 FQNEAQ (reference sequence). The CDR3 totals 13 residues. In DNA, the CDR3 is TGTGCCGCGGACGGGGGTTCGCACTATGGCTACACCTTC. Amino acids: CAADGGSHYGYTF.

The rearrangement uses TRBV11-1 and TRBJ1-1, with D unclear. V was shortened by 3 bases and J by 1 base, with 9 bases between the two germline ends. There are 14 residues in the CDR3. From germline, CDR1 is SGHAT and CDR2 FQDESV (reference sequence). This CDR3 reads CASSFRRANTEAFF. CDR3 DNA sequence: TGTGCCAGCAGCTTTAGGAGGGCGAACACTGAAGCTTTCTTT.

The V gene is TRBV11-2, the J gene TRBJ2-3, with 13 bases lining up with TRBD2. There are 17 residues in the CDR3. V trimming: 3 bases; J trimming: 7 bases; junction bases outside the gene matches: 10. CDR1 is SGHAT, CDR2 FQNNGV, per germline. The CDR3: CASSFAVLAGGENTQYF. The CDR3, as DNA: TGTGCCAGCAGCTTTGCCGTACTAGCGGGAGGGGAGAATACGCAGTATTTT.

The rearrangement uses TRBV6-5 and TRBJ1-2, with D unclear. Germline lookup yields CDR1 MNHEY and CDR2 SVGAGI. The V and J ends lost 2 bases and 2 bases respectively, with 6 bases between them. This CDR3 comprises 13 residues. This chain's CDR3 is CASSYESNYGYTF. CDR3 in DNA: TGTGCCAGCAGTTACGAATCAAACTATGGCTACACCTTC.

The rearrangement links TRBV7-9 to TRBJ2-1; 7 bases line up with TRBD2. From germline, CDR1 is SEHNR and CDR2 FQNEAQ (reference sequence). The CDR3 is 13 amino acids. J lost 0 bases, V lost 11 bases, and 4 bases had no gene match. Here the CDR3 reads CAVGRSSYNEQFF. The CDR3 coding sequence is TGTGCCGTCGGGAGGTCCTCCTACAATGAGCAGTTCTTC.

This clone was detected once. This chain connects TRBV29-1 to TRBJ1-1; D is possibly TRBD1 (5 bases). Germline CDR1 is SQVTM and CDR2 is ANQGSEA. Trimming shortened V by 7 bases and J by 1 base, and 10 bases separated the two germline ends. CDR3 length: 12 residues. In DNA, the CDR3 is TGCAGCGCCCTGGGGGAGAACACTGAAGCTTTCTTT. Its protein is CSALGENTEAFF.

As DNA, the CDR3 is TGTGCCAGCAGCTTAGCGGGACAGGGATCGGGACAGCCCCAGCATTTT. This translates into CASSLAGQGSGQPQHF. The chain combines TRBV7-8 with TRBJ1-5; TRBD1 matches 9 bases. The length of the CDR3 is 16 residues. J was trimmed by 7 bases and V by 0 bases; bases with no gene match: 7. Germline assignment: CDR1 SGHVS and CDR2 FQNEAQ.

Written as DNA, the CDR3 is TGTGCCAGTAGTATTGTGGGGGGGCCTGGAGAGACCCAGTACTTC. Translating it yields CASSIVGGPGETQYF. J is TRBJ2-5 and V is TRBV19, with a tentative D call TRBD2 (7 bases). CDR3 length equals 15 residues. Germline V gene sequence: CDR1 LNHDA, CDR2 SQIVND (reference sequence). Trimming pared 3 bases from V and 4 bases from J, leaving 15 bases between. The variable domain in full, with the rest retrieved from reference TRBV19 and TRBJ2-5, is DGGITQSPKYLFRKEGQNVTLSCEQNLNHDAMYWYRQDPGQGLRLIYYSQIVNDFQKGDIAEGYSVSREKKESFPLTVTSAQKNPTAFYLCASSIVGGPGETQYFGPGTRLLVL.